What follows describes a single TCR beta chain. Its cognate antigen is unknown. Only in-frame clones appear in the TCRdb table, and some are missing; sequencing was by immunoSEQ multiplex PCR. This table holds around 60,000 clones, about 83% found once. These data are taken from a study of identifying expanded T cells in peripheral blood. Overall study findings and caveats: Clone count variance between roughly 2-week samples rose with total template count.

Germline V gene data show CDR1 as LNHDA and CDR2 as SQIVND (reference sequence). This CDR3 comprises 14 residues. V was pared by 6 bases and J by 5 bases, with 14 bases between. V gene TRBV19 combines with J gene TRBJ1-5; perhaps TRBD1 as D (6 bases). The sample consisted of blood. This clonotype was obtained from a person aged 18 to 70 in good health. The CDR3 DNA sequence: TGTGCCAGTAGCGGAGTCGGGGGGCATCAGCCCCAGCATTTT. Residues: CASSGVGGHQPQHF.